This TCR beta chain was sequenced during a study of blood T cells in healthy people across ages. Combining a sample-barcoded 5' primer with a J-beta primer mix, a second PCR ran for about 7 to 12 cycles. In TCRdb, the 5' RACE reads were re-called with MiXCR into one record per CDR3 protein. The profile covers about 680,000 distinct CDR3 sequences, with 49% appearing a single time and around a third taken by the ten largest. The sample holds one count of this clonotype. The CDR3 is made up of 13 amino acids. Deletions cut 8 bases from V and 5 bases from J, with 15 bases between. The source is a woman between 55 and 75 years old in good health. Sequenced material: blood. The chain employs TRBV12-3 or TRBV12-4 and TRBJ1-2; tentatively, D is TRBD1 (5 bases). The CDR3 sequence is CASGQGGWYGYTF. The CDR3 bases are TGTGCCAGCGGGCAGGGTGGATGGTATGGCTACACCTTC.